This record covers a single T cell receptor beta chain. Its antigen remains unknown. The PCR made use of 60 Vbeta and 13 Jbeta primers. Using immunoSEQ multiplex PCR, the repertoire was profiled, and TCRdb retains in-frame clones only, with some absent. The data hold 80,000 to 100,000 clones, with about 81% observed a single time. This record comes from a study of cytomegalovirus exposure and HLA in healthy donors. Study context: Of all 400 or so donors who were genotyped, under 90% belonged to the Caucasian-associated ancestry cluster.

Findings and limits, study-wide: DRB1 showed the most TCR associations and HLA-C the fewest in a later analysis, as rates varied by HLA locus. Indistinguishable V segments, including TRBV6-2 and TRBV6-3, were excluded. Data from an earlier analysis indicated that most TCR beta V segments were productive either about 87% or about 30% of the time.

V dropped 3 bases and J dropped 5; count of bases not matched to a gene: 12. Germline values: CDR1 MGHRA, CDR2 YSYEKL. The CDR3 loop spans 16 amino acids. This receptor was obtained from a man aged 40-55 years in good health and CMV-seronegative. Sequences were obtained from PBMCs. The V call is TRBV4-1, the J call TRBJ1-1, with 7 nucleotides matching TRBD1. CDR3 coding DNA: TGCGCCAGCAGCCAGGCCGATAGTAGGGGGCGGACTGAAGCTTTCTTT. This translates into CASSQADSRGRTEAFF.